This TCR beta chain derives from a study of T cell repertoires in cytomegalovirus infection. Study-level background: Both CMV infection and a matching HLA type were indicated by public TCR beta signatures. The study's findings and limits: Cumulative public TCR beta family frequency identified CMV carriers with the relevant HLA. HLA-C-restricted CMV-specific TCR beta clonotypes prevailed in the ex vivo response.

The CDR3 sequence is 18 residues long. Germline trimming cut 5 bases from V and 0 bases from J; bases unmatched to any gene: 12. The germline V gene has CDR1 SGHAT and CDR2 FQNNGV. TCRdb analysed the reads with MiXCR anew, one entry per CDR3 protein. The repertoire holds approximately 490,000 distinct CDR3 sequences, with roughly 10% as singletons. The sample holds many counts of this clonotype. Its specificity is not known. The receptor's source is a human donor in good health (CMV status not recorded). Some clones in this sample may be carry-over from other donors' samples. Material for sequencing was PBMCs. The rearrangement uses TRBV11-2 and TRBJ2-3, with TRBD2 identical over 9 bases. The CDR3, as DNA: TGTGCCAGCAGCCGGCGCGCGGGAGGGGCTACTAGCACAGATACGCAGTATTTT. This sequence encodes CASSRRAGGATSTDTQYF.